A single sample is the source of the 7 T cell receptor beta chains below, sequenced in a study of cytomegalovirus exposure and HLA in healthy donors (dated by TCRdb to about 2017). Library preparation was by the immunoSEQ multiplex PCR assay. For the multiplex PCR, a mixture combining 60 forward primers for TCR Vbeta segments and 13 reverse primers for TCR Jbeta segments was used. Not all clones reach the TCRdb copy of this immuneACCESS table, which keeps in-frame sequences only. Checked studies attribute under half of the gap to unresolved V genes and leave the rest unexplained. Counted in this sample were 150,000 to 200,000 clones; around 83% of them appeared once. The ten largest make up around 6% of the sample. The sequencing input was PBMCs. The receptors were gathered from a man in his fifties in good health and CMV-seropositive.

This rearrangement joins TRBV10-3 to TRBJ2-7; 8 nucleotides line up with TRBD2. The germline V gene has CDR1 ENHRY and CDR2 SYGVKD. Germline trimming cut 6 bases from V and 3 bases from J; bases unmatched to any gene: 4. The CDR3 spans 13 residues. CDR3 residues: CAISRTSGYEQYV. The CDR3, as DNA: TGTGCCATCAGCAGAACTAGCGGCTACGAGCAGTACGTC.

In its sample, this clone is medium-sized. This chain links TRBV4-2 with TRBJ2-3; D ambiguous. The germline V and J ends were trimmed by 0 bases and 1 base, with 11 bases remaining between them. The CDR3 has 16 residues. From germline, CDR1 is LGHNA and CDR2 YNFKEQ. CDR3 protein: CASSQDSPLGTDTQYF. The DNA for the CDR3 is TGTGCCAGCAGCCAAGATAGTCCGCTAGGCACAGATACGCAGTATTTT.

The chain combines TRBV19 with TRBJ1-5; 7 bases align to TRBD1. This CDR3 spans 15 amino acids. After removal of 9 bases from V and 4 bases from J, the junction contained 12 bases not matched to a gene. CDR1 and CDR2 from the germline V gene are LNHDA and SQIVND (reference sequence). The CDR3 sequence is CASRPEGQFNQPQHF. CDR3 sequence (DNA): TGTGCCAGCCGCCCAGAGGGACAGTTTAATCAGCCCCAGCATTTT.

This chain links TRBV9 with TRBJ2-5, with D hard to call. CDR1 is SGDLS and CDR2 is YYNGEE in the germline V gene. V lost 4 bases, J lost 7 bases, and 11 bases lay in between. The CDR3 spans 12 residues. Here the CDR3 DNA reads TGTGCCAGCAGCTCCCCACCAGGGACCCAGTACTTC. Translation: CASSSPPGTQYF.

J is TRBJ1-5 and V is TRBV30; D is possibly TRBD1 (6 bases). Trimming stripped 0 bases from V and 3 bases from J, with 12 bases between. Germline assignment: CDR1 GTSNPN and CDR2 SVGIG (reference sequence). The CDR3 contains 15 residues. The CDR3 sequence: CAWSVGQGTNQPQHF. The CDR3 coding sequence is TGTGCCTGGAGTGTAGGGCAGGGGACCAATCAGCCCCAGCATTTT.

J is TRBJ2-3 and V is TRBV5-1; the match to TRBD2 covers 11 bases. Germline V gene lookup returns CDR1 SGHRS and CDR2 YFSETQ. The CDR3 is 16 residues long. The J segment lost 4 bases and the V segment lost 3 bases, leaving 7 bases of the junction unmatched. In DNA, the CDR3 is TGCGCCAGCAGCTATACTAGCGGGGGAAGCGCAGATACGCAGTATTTT. Protein sequence: CASSYTSGGSADTQYF.

The rearrangement uses TRBV5-1 and TRBJ2-1; perhaps TRBD2 as D (5 bases). Looked up from germline, CDR1 is SGHRS and CDR2 is YFSETQ. The CDR3 runs to 15 residues. The V and J ends lost 4 bases and 3 bases respectively, with 14 bases between them. The CDR3 protein is CASSQEAAYYNEQFF. DNA for the CDR3: TGCGCCAGCAGCCAAGAAGCGGCCTACTACAATGAGCAGTTCTTC. The full variable domain, with the rest looked up from reference TRBV5-1 and TRBJ2-1, is KAGVTQTPRYLIKTRGQQVTLSCSPISGHRSVSWYQQTPGQGLQFLFEYFSETQRNKGNFPGRFSGRQFSNSRSEMNVSTLELGDSALYLCASSQEAAYYNEQFFGPGTRLTVL.